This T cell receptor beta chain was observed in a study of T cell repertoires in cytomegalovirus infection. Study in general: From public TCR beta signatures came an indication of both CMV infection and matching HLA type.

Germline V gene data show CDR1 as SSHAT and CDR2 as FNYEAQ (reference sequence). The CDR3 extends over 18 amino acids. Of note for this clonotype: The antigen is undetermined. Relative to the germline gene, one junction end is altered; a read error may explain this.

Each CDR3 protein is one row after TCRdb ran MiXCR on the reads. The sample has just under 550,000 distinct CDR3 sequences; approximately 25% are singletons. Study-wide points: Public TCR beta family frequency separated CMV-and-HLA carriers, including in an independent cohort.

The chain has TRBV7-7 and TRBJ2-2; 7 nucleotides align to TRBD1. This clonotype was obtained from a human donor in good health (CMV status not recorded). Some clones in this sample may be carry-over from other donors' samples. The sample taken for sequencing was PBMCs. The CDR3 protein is CASSPRTGPGEGTGELFF. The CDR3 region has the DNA TGTGCTAGCAGCCCGAGGACAGGCCCCGGCGAAGGGACCGGGGAGCTGTTTTTT.